This TCR beta chain appears in the sequencing data of a study of beta chain features in type 1 diabetes. Study-wide results and caveats: The naive, central memory and Treg TCRB repertoires looked more alike in patients than they did in healthy donors. Patients with Type 1 diabetes showed moderately but significantly shorter TCRB CDR3s in all four CD4+ subsets. There were fewer insertions and more deletions at the VDJ junctions of type 1 diabetes patients.

Trimming shortened V by 11 bases and J by 1 base, and 11 bases separated the two germline ends. Looked up from germline, CDR1 is SEHNR and CDR2 is FQNEAQ (reference sequence). This CDR3 has 12 residues. As every portion of the isolated RNA was reverse transcribed, the sequencing read expressed TCRB transcripts. Using immunoSEQ multiplex PCR, the repertoire was profiled, and TCRdb retains in-frame clones only, with some absent. The table includes 150,000 to 200,000 clones, roughly 60% detected once. A word on this clone: Its antigen is undetermined.

The gene calls are TRBV7-9 and TRBJ1-1; D is possibly TRBD1 (5 bases). The source material was naive CD4+ T cells from blood. This TCR derives from a man aged 30-40 years with type 1 diabetes. The CDR3, as DNA: TGTGCCGGGGGAACGGGGAACACTGAAGCTTTCTTT. This translates into CAGGTGNTEAFF.